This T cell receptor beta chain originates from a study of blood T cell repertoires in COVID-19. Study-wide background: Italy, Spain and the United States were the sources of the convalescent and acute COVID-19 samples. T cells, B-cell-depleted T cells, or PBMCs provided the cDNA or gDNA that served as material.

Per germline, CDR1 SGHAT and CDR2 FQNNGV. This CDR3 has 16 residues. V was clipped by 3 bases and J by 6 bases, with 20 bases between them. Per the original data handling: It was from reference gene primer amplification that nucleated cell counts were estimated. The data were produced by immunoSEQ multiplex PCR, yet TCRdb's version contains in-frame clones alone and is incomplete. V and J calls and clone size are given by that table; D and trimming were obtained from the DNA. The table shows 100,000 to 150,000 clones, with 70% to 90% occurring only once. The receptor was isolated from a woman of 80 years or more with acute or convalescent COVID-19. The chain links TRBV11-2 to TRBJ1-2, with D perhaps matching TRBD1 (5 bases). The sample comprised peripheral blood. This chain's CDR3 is CASSFGLRPGGDGYTF. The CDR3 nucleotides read TGTGCCAGCAGCTTTGGCCTACGCCCCGGAGGGGATGGCTACACCTTC.